Each of the 5 T cell receptor beta chains below was sequenced from the same sample in a study of shared clonotypes between healthy human individuals. Generated by immunoSEQ multiplex PCR, the TCRdb table keeps only in-frame clones and is missing some. The sample has about 2 million clones; over 85% are singletons. CD45RO negativity and positive selection for CCR7 defined naive CD8 cells, a population that excluded terminally differentiated effector memory CD45RA+ cells. The sequenced sample consisted of naive CD8+ T cells sorted from blood. Receptor source: a man aged 18 to 29 in good health.

For the CDR3, the DNA is TGTGCCAGCAGCTTAGATGCGGGGGAAGGTGGGAACATTCAGTACTTC. It translates to CASSLDAGEGGNIQYF. The V and J genes are TRBV7-8 and TRBJ2-4, with 7 bases lining up with TRBD2. J gave up 7 bases and V 1 base, and 10 bases lay outside the gene matches. Germline loops: CDR1 SGHVS, CDR2 FQNEAQ. This CDR3 is 16 amino acids long.

The chain combines TRBV6-1 with TRBJ1-5; 7 positions match TRBD1. CDR3 size: 14 residues. The germline gives CDR1 MNHNS, CDR2 SASEGT. V dropped 10 bases and J dropped 2; count of bases not matched to a gene: 8. The chain's CDR3 is CATEQGLGNQPQHF. Here the CDR3 DNA reads TGTGCCACCGAACAGGGGCTTGGCAATCAGCCCCAGCATTTT.

V gene TRBV7-8 combines with J gene TRBJ1-1; 8 bases align to TRBD1. The CDR3 runs 14 residues. The V gene's germline CDR1 is SGHVS and CDR2 FQNEAQ. Trimming at V came to 5 bases and at J to 6 bases, leaving 8 bases not matched to a gene. This chain's CDR3 is CASSGDRGSAEAFF. The CDR3 nucleotides read TGTGCCAGCAGCGGCGACAGGGGTTCTGCTGAAGCTTTCTTT.

The rearrangement joins TRBV28 to TRBJ2-7; D may match TRBD1 or TRBD2 (5 bases each). The CDR3 totals 14 residues. Trimming left V 6 bases short and J 7 bases short, with 19 bases between. Germline V gene data show CDR1 as MDHEN and CDR2 as SYDVKM. The CDR3 here is CASSPRLGVLEQYF. The CDR3 coding sequence is TGTGCCAGCAGCCCCCGGTTGGGGGTGTTAGAGCAGTACTTC.

CDR3 in amino acids: CASSFSHGLGYNEQFF. The CDR3 bases are TGTGCCAGCAGTTTTTCACACGGCCTCGGGTACAATGAGCAGTTCTTC. The chain combines TRBV27 with TRBJ2-1; no reliable D call. Germline values: CDR1 MNHEY, CDR2 SMNVEV (reference sequence). The CDR3 totals 16 residues. Trimming took 3 bases from V and 4 from J, leaving 16 bases between them.